This T cell receptor beta chain was profiled in a study of shared clonotypes between healthy human individuals. Concerning this clone: The antigen is not known.

Study-wide points: The naive CD4 repertoires of a few donors were compared, and approximately 5.3% of clonotypes were shared.

Germline-derived CDR1 and CDR2 are SGHTA and FQGTGA. The V gene end was trimmed by 2 bases and the J gene end by 4 bases; junction bases not matched to a gene: 8. The CDR3 runs to 16 residues. It was CD45RO-negative cells, positively selected for CCR7, that made up naive CD8 cells, with terminally differentiated effector memory CD45RA+ cells excluded. The data were produced by immunoSEQ multiplex PCR, yet TCRdb's version contains in-frame clones alone and is incomplete. The sample records around 610,000 clones, approximately 96% being singletons. Sequencing was performed on naive CD8+ T cells sorted from blood. The sequence came from a woman aged 25 to 39 in good health. This chain uses TRBV7-3 with TRBJ2-5, with TRBD2 matching over 9 bases. The CDR3 nucleotides are TGTGCCAGCAGCTTACGTCAGCGGGAGGTTGCAGAGACCCAGTACTTC. Its translation is CASSLRQREVAETQYF.